This TCR beta chain is from a study of graft-versus-host responses after intestinal transplantation. Study results and caveats: Recipient marrow held GvH clones, some first seen in ileum or blood.

The CDR3 is 11 residues long. Trimming took 6 bases from V and 7 from J; bases not matched to a gene: 3. Germline CDR1 and CDR2: MNHEY and SMNVEV (reference sequence). Remarks on this clone: Its antigen is still unknown.

The assay was immunoSEQ multiplex PCR, and TCRdb's table has in-frame clones only and misses some. The repertoire includes more than 70,000 clones, around 83% of them detected once, and 0.65% to 0.85% sits in the top ten. The specimen comprised unstimulated CD4+ T cells sorted from spleen or lymph node cells, sampled before intestinal transplant. This receptor was identified in a human donor who received an intestinal transplant. J is TRBJ2-7 and V is TRBV27; 7 bases align to TRBD1. This CDR3 reads CASRQGREQYF. The CDR3 DNA follows: TGTGCCAGCAGACAGGGGAGAGAGCAGTACTTC.